The T cell receptor beta chain described here comes from a study of identical twins. General study points: Modelling approaches yielded underestimates of out-of-frame TCR alpha sharing between monozygotic twins.

MiXCR was run by TCRdb on the 5' RACE reads, yielding one entry per CDR3 protein. Of 1.5 million to 2 million distinct CDR3 sequences listed, more than 30% were seen once; the top ten hold approximately 0.25%. The germline gives CDR1 DFQATT, CDR2 SNEGSKA (reference sequence). The CDR3 is made up of 14 amino acids. The V and J ends lost 0 bases and 5 bases respectively, with 14 bases between them. Comment on this clonotype: Its antigen is not identified.

The sequence was collected from a newborn girl in good health. The rearrangement joins TRBV20-1 to TRBJ2-7; TRBD1 or TRBD2 may be the D gene (6 bases each). The specimen sequenced was cord blood. CDR3 region: CSARDLKGGNEQYF. The CDR3 coding sequence is TGCAGTGCTAGAGATCTGAAGGGGGGCAACGAGCAGTACTTC.